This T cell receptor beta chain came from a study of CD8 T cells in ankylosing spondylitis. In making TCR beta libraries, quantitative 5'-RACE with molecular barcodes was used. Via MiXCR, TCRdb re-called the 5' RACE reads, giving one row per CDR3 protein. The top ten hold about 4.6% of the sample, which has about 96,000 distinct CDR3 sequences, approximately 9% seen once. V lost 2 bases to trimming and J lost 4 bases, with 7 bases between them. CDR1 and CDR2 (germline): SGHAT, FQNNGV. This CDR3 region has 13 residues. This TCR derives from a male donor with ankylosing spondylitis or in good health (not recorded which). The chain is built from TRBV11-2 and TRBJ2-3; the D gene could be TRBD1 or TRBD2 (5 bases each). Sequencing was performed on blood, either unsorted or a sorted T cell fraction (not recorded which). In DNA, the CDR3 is TGTGCCAGCAGCTTATTGGGGGCAGATACGCAGTATTTT. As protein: CASSLLGADTQYF.